A selection of T cell receptor beta chains follows, all from one sample in a study of blood T cell repertoires in COVID-19. The protocol was immunoSEQ multiplex PCR, while the TCRdb copy is restricted to in-frame clones and leaves out a portion. Among about 430,000 clones, 80% to 90% were seen once, and the ten largest hold around 1.1%. Sequenced input: PBMCs or T cells enriched from blood (not recorded which). These TCRs come from a man aged 30 to 45 who had recovered from COVID-19. Each CDR3 is given with its conserved first and last residue. A D gene is named only where the DNA matches it firmly. Rows may omit the clone size; those that give it use once, few, many or a size class.

j_call: TRBJ1-1
cdr3_length: 15
d_call: NA
clone_size: NA
v_call: TRBV30
cdr3_aa: CAWRLNFNPSTEAFF
cdr3_nt: TGTGCCTGGAGACTGAATTTCAATCCTAGCACTGAAGCTTTCTTT

j_call: TRBJ2-1
cdr3_length: 14
d_call: NA
clone_size: NA
v_call: TRBV18
cdr3_aa: CASSPERAYNEQFF
cdr3_nt: TGTGCCAGCTCACCGGAGCGGGCCTACAATGAGCAGTTCTTC

j_call: TRBJ1-6
cdr3_length: 14
d_call: NA
clone_size: once
v_call: TRBV7-9
cdr3_aa: CASSHRELGSPLHF
cdr3_nt: TGTGCCAGCAGCCACAGGGAATTGGGTTCACCCCTCCACTTT

j_call: TRBJ2-1
cdr3_length: 15
d_call: NA
clone_size: NA
v_call: TRBV5-4
cdr3_aa: CASSSKTEGNNEQFF
cdr3_nt: TGTGCCAGCAGCTCAAAGACGGAGGGAAACAATGAGCAGTTCTTC

j_call: TRBJ2-5
cdr3_length: 13
d_call: NA
clone_size: NA
v_call: TRBV19
cdr3_aa: CASSYTGQETQYF
cdr3_nt: TGTGCCAGTAGTTATACAGGGCAAGAGACCCAGTACTTC

j_call: TRBJ2-7
cdr3_length: 15
d_call: TRBD2
clone_size: NA
v_call: TRBV18
cdr3_aa: CASSPLTGGPHEQYF
cdr3_nt: TGTGCCAGCTCACCGCTGACGGGAGGGCCCCACGAGCAGTACTTC

j_call: TRBJ1-1
cdr3_length: 15
d_call: NA
clone_size: NA
v_call: TRBV7-6
cdr3_aa: CASSLDQVGNTEAFF
cdr3_nt: TGTGCCAGCAGCTTAGATCAGGTGGGGAACACTGAAGCTTTCTTT

j_call: TRBJ2-1
cdr3_length: 15
d_call: TRBD2
clone_size: NA
v_call: TRBV6-4
cdr3_aa: CARGVTTAGVLEQFF
cdr3_nt: TGTGCCAGGGGCGTAACGACAGCGGGAGTCCTTGAGCAGTTCTTC

j_call: TRBJ2-7
cdr3_length: 14
d_call: TRBD2
clone_size: NA
v_call: TRBV28
cdr3_aa: CASRRAGVSYEQYF
cdr3_nt: TGTGCCAGCCGGCGAGCGGGAGTGTCCTACGAGCAGTACTTC

j_call: TRBJ1-2
cdr3_length: 16
d_call: NA
clone_size: NA
v_call: TRBV28
cdr3_aa: CASSLRGSGGSYGYTF
cdr3_nt: TGTGCCAGCAGTTTAAGGGGATCGGGAGGGAGCTATGGCTACACCTTC

j_call: TRBJ2-3
cdr3_length: 13
d_call: TRBD2
clone_size: NA
v_call: TRBV12-3/TRBV12-4
cdr3_aa: CASLAGDTDTQYF
cdr3_nt: TGTGCCAGCTTAGCGGGAGACACAGATACGCAGTATTTT

j_call: TRBJ2-2
cdr3_length: 13
d_call: TRBD2
clone_size: NA
v_call: TRBV11-2
cdr3_aa: CASKLAGPGELFF
cdr3_nt: TGTGCCAGCAAGCTAGCGGGACCCGGGGAGCTGTTTTTT

j_call: TRBJ2-4
cdr3_length: 12
d_call: NA
clone_size: NA
v_call: TRBV11-2
cdr3_aa: CASSLSSHIQYF
cdr3_nt: TGTGCCAGCAGCCTTTCGAGCCACATTCAGTACTTC

j_call: TRBJ1-2
cdr3_length: 15
d_call: NA
clone_size: NA
v_call: TRBV19
cdr3_aa: CASTQVSQGSNGYTF
cdr3_nt: TGTGCCAGTACCCAGGTCTCGCAGGGGAGTAATGGCTACACCTTC

j_call: TRBJ2-7
cdr3_length: 14
d_call: NA
clone_size: NA
v_call: TRBV7-9
cdr3_aa: CASSLGQGDYEQYF
cdr3_nt: TGTGCCAGCAGCTTAGGGCAGGGTGACTACGAGCAGTACTTC

j_call: TRBJ2-3
cdr3_length: 17
d_call: TRBD2
clone_size: once
v_call: TRBV29-1
cdr3_aa: CSVPSLGTSGVTDTQYF
cdr3_nt: TGCAGCGTCCCGTCCCTCGGGACTAGCGGGGTCACAGATACGCAGTATTTT

j_call: TRBJ2-3
cdr3_length: 13
d_call: NA
clone_size: NA
v_call: TRBV5-1
cdr3_aa: CASSFSYSDTQYF
cdr3_nt: TGCGCCAGCAGCTTCTCCTACTCAGATACGCAGTATTTT